One sample yielded the 10 T cell receptor beta chains listed below, sequenced in a study of T cells in Graves' hyperthyroidism and ophthalmopathy. Amplified TCR beta CDR3 regions derived from RNA transcripts. First-round RT-PCR of the TCR CDR3 relied on the HTBI primer set. TCRdb reanalysed the multiplex PCR reads using MiXCR and keeps one entry per CDR3 protein. The table records hundreds of thousands of distinct CDR3 sequences, 14% to 15% of them present only once. Sequenced material: blood. These receptors were collected from a woman aged 40 to 50 with Graves' ophthalmopathy.

This clonotype was seen only a few times. The V call is TRBV12-3 or TRBV12-4, the J call TRBJ2-5; the D gene could be TRBD1 or TRBD2 (5 bases each). V was clipped by 8 bases and J by 3 bases, with 13 bases between them. The CDR3 length is 13 residues. DNA for the CDR3: TGTGCCAGCGGGGACCGGGATGAAGAGACCCAGTACTTC. Translated, it gives CASGDRDEETQYF.

In this sample, this clonotype turned up many times. The chain links TRBV19 to TRBJ1-1; possible D gene TRBD1, 5 bases. Trimming shortened V by 10 bases and J by 0 bases, and 12 bases separated the two germline ends. The CDR3 loop spans 13 amino acids. The V gene's germline CDR1 is LNHDA and CDR2 SQIVND (reference sequence). DNA for the CDR3: TGTGCCACCAACGAGGGGTTGAACACTGAAGCTTTCTTT. Its protein is CATNEGLNTEAFF.

In this sample, this clonotype turned up many times. The chain combines TRBV7-2 with TRBJ2-2, with 7 bases matching TRBD1. The V and J ends lost 7 bases and 4 bases, in that order; junction bases with no gene match: 3. In germline, CDR1 is SGHTA, CDR2 FQGNSA. The CDR3 is 13 residues long. The CDR3 region has the DNA TGTGCCAGCAACAGGGGTAGCACCGGGGAGCTGTTTTTT. It translates to CASNRGSTGELFF.

This sequence joins TRBV19 and TRBJ2-2; 8 bases fit TRBD2. The V gene's germline CDR1 is LNHDA and CDR2 SQIVND (reference sequence). Trimming cost V 2 bases and J 1 base; bases outside gene matches: 3. This CDR3 has 16 amino acids. CDR3 sequence: CASSISSGGNTGELFF. DNA for the CDR3: TGTGCCAGTAGTATATCCAGCGGGGGGAACACCGGGGAGCTGTTTTTT.

This clonotype was observed at least ten times. The chain links TRBV28 to TRBJ2-7; 9 bases are a match to TRBD2. This CDR3 contains 14 residues. Germline CDR1 is MDHEN and CDR2 is SYDVKM. Trimming at V came to 4 bases and at J to 5 bases, leaving 6 bases not matched to a gene. This CDR3 reads CASSSGLAPHEQYF. CDR3 coding DNA: TGTGCCAGCAGTTCGGGACTAGCCCCCCACGAGCAGTACTTC.

This clonotype was seen at least ten times. The V and J genes are TRBV6-2 or TRBV6-3 and TRBJ2-7; D might be TRBD2 (5 bases). The CDR3 sequence is 15 residues long. Germline CDR1 is MNHEY and CDR2 is SVGEGT. Deletions cut 0 bases from V and 7 bases from J, with 16 bases between. The CDR3: CASSYSEGIYWEQYF. CDR3 bases: TGTGCCAGCAGTTACTCAGAGGGTATCTACTGGGAGCAGTACTTC.

The chain joins TRBV20-1 to TRBJ1-6, with unresolved D. Germline CDR1 is DFQATT and CDR2 is SNEGSKA (reference sequence). The CDR3 has 14 amino acids. V was pared by 5 bases and J by 1 base, with 9 bases between. The CDR3 DNA sequence: TGCAGTGCTGTGGGCCCGTCCTATAATTCACCCCTCCACTTT. Its translation is CSAVGPSYNSPLHF.

This clonotype was found many times. The rearrangement links TRBV28 to TRBJ2-2; D not resolved. V gave up 2 bases and J gave up 7 bases, with 11 bases separating them. The germline V gene has CDR1 MDHEN and CDR2 SYDVKM. The CDR3 extends over 14 amino acids. In DNA, the CDR3 is TGTGCCAGCAGTTTAGCCCTTTATAGCGGGGAGCTGTTTTTT. Amino acids: CASSLALYSGELFF.

The rearrangement links TRBV28 to TRBJ2-7; 8 positions agree with TRBD1. From germline, CDR1 is MDHEN and CDR2 SYDVKM. V shed 5 bases, J shed 6 bases, and the junction held 12 bases outside the gene matches. The CDR3 has 15 residues. CDR3 nucleotides: TGTGCCAGCAGTCCCACCGGGACAGGTGCGGCCGAGCAGTACTTC. This gives the protein CASSPTGTGAAEQYF.

The V call is TRBV18, the J call TRBJ1-2; the match to TRBD1 covers 8 bases. This CDR3 comprises 13 residues. V lost 5 bases to trimming and J lost 7 bases; unmatched junction nucleotides: 6. The germline V gene has CDR1 KGHSH and CDR2 LQKENI. The CDR3: CASSMTGDGGYTF. The CDR3 region has the DNA TGTGCCAGCTCAATGACAGGGGACGGTGGCTACACCTTC.